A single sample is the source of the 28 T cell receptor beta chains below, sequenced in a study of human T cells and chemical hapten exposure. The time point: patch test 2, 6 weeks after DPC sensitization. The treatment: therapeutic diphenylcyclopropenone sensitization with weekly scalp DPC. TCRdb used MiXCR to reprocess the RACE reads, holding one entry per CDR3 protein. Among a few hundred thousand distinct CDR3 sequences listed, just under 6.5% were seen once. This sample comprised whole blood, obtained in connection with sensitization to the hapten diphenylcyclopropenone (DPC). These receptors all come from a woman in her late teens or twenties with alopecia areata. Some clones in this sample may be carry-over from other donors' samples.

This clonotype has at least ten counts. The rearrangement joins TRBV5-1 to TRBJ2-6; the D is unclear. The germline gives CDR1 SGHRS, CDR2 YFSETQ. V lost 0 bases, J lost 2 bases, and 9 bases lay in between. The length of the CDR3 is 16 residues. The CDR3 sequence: CASSLALVTGANVLTF. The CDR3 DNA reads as TGCGCCAGCAGCTTGGCCCTCGTAACTGGGGCCAACGTCCTGACTTTC.

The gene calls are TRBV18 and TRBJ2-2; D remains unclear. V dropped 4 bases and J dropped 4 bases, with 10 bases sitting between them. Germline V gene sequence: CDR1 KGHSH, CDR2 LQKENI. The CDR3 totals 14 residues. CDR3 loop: CASSHPQGTGELFF. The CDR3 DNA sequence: TGTGCCAGCTCACACCCACAAGGCACCGGGGAGCTGTTTTTT. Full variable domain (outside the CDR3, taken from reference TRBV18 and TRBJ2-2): NAGVMQNPRHLVRRRGQEARLRCSPMKGHSHVYWYRQLPEEGLKFMVYLQKENIIDESGMPKERFSAEFPKEGPSILRIQQVVRGDSAAYFCASSHPQGTGELFFGEGSRLTVL.

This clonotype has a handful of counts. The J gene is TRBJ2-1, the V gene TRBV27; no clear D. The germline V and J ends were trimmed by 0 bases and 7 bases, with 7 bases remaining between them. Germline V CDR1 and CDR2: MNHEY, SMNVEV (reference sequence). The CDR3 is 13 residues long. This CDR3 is CASSLSIGNEQFF. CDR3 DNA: TGTGCCAGCAGTTTATCGATCGGGAATGAGCAGTTCTTC.

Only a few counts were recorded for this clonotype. The CDR3: CASSLSLEARSTDTQYF. The DNA for the CDR3 is TGTGCCAGCAGTTTATCCCTCGAGGCCCGTAGCACAGATACGCAGTATTTT. V usage is TRBV28 and J usage is TRBJ2-3; D is unresolved. V lost 1 base, J lost 0 bases, and 14 bases lay in between. This CDR3 has 17 residues. Germline assignment: CDR1 MDHEN and CDR2 SYDVKM.

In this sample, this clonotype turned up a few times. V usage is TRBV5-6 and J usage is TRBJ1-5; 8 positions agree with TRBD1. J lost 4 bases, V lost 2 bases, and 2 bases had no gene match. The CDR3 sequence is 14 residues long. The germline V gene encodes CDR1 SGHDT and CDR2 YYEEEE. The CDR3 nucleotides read TGTGCCAGCAGCTTCTGGGACAGGAATCAGCCCCAGCATTTT. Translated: CASSFWDRNQPQHF.

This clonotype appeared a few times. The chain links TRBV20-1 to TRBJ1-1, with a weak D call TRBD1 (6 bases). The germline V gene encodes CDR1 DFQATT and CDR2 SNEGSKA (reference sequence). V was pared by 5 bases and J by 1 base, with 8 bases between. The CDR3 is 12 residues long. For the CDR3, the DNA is TGCAGTGCTGGGACATCGAACACTGAAGCTTTCTTT. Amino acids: CSAGTSNTEAFF.

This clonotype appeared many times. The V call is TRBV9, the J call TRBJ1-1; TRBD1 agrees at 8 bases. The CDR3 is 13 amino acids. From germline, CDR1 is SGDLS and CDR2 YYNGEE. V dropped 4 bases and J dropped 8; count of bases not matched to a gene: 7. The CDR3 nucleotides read TGTGCCAGCAGCCCCTCTGGGACAGGCGAAGCTTTCTTT. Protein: CASSPSGTGEAFF.

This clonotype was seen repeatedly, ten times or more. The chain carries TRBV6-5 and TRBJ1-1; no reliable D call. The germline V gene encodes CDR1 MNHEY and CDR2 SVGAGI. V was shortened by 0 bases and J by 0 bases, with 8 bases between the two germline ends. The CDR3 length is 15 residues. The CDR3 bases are TGTGCCAGCAGTTACTCTACACTGATGAACACTGAAGCTTTCTTT. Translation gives CASSYSTLMNTEAFF.

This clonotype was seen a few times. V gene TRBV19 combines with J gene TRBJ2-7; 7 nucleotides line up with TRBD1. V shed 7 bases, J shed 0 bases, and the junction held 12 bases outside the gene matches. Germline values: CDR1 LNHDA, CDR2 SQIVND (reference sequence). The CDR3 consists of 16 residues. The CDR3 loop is CASTPTRDRLSYEQYF. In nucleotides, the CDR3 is TGTGCCAGTACCCCTACCCGGGACAGACTCTCCTACGAGCAGTACTTC.

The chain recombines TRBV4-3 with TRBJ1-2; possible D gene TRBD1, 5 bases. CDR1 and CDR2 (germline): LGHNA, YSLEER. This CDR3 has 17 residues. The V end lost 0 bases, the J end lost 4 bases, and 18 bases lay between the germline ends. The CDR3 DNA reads TGCGCCAGCAGCCAAGATCGGGTTGAGGGGACGACCTATGGCTACACCTTC. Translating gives CASSQDRVEGTTYGYTF.

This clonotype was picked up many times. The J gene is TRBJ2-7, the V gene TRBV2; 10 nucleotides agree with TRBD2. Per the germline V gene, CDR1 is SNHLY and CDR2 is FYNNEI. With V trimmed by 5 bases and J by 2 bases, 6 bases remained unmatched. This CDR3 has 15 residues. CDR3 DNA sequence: TGTGCCAGCAGTCTACTAGCGGGGATGCCCTACGAGCAGTACTTC. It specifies CASSLLAGMPYEQYF.

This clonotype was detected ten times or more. The CDR3 DNA sequence: TGTGCCAGCCTCCCCAGCGGGCAGCCCCAGCATTTT. Translating gives CASLPSGQPQHF. The chain is built from TRBV28 and TRBJ1-5; D uncertain. The ends were cut back, 8 bases at V and 7 bases at J, with 12 bases in the middle. Germline CDR1 and CDR2: MDHEN and SYDVKM. This CDR3 has 12 amino acids.

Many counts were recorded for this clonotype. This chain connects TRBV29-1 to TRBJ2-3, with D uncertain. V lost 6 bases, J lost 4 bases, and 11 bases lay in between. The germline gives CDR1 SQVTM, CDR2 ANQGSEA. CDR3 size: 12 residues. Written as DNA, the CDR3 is TGCAGCGTAAGGGCCGACGCAGATACGCAGTATTTT. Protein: CSVRADADTQYF.

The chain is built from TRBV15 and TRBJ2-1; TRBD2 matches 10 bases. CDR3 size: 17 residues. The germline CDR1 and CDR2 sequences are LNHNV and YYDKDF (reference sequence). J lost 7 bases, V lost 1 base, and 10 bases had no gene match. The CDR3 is CATSRARASGGGNEQFF. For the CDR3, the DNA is TGTGCCACCAGCAGAGCCCGCGCTAGCGGGGGAGGGAATGAGCAGTTCTTC.

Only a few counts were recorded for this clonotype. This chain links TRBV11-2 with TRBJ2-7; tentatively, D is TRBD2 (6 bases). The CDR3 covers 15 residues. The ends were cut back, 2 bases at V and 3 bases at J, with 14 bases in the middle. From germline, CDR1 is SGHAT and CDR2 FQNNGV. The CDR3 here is CASSLFPGLSYEQYF. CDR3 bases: TGTGCCAGCAGCTTATTCCCGGGACTGAGCTACGAGCAGTACTTC. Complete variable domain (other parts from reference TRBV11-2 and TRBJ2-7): EAGVAQSPRYKIIEKRQSVAFWCNPISGHATLYWYQQILGQGPKLLIQFQNNGVVDDSQLPKDRFSAERLKGVDSTLKIQPAKLEDSAVYLCASSLFPGLSYEQYFGPGTRLTVT.

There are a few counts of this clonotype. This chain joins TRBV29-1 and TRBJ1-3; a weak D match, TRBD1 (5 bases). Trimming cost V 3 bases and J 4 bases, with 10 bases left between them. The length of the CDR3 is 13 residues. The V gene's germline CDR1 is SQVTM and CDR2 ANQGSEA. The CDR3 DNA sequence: TGCAGCGTTGATGGGACGGACGGAAACACCATATATTTT. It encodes CSVDGTDGNTIYF.

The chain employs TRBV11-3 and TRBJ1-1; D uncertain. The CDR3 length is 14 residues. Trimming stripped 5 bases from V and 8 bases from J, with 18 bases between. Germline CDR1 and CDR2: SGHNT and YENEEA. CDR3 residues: CASSPGRARGEAFF. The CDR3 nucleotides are TGTGCCAGCAGCCCGGGTCGCGCCCGAGGAGAAGCTTTCTTT.

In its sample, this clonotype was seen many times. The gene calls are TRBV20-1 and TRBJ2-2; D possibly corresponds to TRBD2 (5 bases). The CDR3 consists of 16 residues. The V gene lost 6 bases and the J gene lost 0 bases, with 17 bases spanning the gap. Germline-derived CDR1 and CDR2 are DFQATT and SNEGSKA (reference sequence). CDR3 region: CSALVRATTNTGELFF. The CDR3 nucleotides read TGCAGTGCCCTTGTTAGGGCGACTACGAACACCGGGGAGCTGTTTTTT.

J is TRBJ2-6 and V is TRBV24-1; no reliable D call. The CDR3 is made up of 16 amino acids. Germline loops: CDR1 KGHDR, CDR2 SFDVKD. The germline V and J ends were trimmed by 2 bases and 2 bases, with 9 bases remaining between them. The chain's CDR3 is CATSDSDSAGANVLTF. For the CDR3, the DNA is TGTGCCACCAGTGATTCGGATTCGGCTGGGGCCAACGTCCTGACTTTC.

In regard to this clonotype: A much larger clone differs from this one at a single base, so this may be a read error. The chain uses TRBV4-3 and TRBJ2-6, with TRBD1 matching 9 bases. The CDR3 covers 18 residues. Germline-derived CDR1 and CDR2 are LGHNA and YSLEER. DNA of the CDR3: TGCGCCAGCAGCCAATCGGGACAGGGCTTCTCTGGGGCCGACGTCCTGACTTTC. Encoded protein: CASSQSGQGFSGADVLTF.

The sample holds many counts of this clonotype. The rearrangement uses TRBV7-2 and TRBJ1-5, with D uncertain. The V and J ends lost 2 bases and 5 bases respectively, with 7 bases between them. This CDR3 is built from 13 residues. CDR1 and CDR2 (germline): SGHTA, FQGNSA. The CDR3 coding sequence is TGTGCCAGCAGCTTAAGTCGGGATCAGCCCCAGCATTTT. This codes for CASSLSRDQPQHF.

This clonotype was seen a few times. The CDR3 reads CASGGGGIGKGNQPQHF. In DNA, the CDR3 is TGTGCCAGCGGTGGGGGGGGGATTGGTAAGGGCAATCAGCCCCAGCATTTT. J is TRBJ1-5 and V is TRBV6-6, with D perhaps matching TRBD1 (5 bases). The germline gives CDR1 MNHNY, CDR2 SVGAGI (reference sequence). The CDR3 length is 17 residues. V was clipped by 8 bases and J by 2 bases, with 22 bases between them.

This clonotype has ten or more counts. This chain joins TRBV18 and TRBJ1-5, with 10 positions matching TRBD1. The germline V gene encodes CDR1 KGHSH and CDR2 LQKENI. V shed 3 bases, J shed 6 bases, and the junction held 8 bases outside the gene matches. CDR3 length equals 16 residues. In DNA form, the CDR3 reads TGTGCCAGCTCACCGGGCAGACAGGGGGCTACTCAGCCCCAGCATTTT. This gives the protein CASSPGRQGATQPQHF.

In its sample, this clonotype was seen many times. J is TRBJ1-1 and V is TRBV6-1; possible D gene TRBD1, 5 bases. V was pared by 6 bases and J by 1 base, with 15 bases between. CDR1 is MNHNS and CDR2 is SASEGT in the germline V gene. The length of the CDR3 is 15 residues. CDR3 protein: CASRVPGSPNTEAFF. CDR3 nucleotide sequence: TGTGCCAGCAGGGTCCCAGGGTCCCCGAACACTGAAGCTTTCTTT.

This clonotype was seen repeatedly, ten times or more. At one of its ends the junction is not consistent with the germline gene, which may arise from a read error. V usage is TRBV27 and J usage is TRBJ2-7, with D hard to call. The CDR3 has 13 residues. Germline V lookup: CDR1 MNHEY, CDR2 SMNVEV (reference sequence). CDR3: CASSLSPSYEQYF. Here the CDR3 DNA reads TGCGCCAGCAGCTTGTCCCCGAGCTACGAGCAGTACTTC.

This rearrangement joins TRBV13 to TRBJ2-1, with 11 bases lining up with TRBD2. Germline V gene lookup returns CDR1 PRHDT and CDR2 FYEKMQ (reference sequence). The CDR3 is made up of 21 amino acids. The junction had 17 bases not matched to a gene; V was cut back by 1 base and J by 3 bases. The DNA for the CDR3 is TGTGCCAGCAGCTTAGAAGATAGGTCGGCTAGCGGGGGGTCCATCTACAATGAGCAGTTCTTC. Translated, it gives CASSLEDRSASGGSIYNEQFF.

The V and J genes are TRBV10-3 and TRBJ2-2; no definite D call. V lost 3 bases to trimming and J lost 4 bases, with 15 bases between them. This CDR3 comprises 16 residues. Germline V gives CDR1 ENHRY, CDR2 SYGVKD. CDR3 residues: CAISEQWRRSTGELFF. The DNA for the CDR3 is TGTGCCATCAGTGAACAGTGGCGTAGAAGCACCGGGGAGCTGTTTTTT.

CDR3 in DNA: TGTGCCAGCAGCATGACAAAGGGCACAGATACGCAGTATTTT. The encoded protein is CASSMTKGTDTQYF. The rearrangement uses TRBV6-5 and TRBJ2-3; D gene uncertain. Germline CDR1 reads MNHEY; CDR2 reads SVGAGI. The V end lost 6 bases, the J end lost 1 base, and 11 bases lay between the germline ends. This CDR3 region has 14 residues.